Below are 4 T cell receptor beta chains sequenced from a single sample in a study of spatial heterogeneity in lung cancer. The time point denotes: sample taken at primary tumor resection. The input material, whole RNA from tumor, nontumor lung or frozen PBMC, was sequenced unsorted. TCRdb recomputed calls from the 5' RACE reads with MiXCR, one row per CDR3 protein. Of tens of thousands of distinct CDR3 sequences listed, about an eighth are singletons. This sample comprised PBMCs, obtained at surgery. These receptors originate from a male donor with early-stage non-small cell lung cancer.

There are many counts of this clonotype. This chain's CDR3 is CSVSGSSYNEQFF. The CDR3 nucleotides read TGCAGCGTTAGCGGGAGCTCCTACAATGAGCAGTTCTTC. The chain recombines TRBV29-1 with TRBJ2-1; 8 nucleotides line up with TRBD2. The J segment lost 0 bases and the V segment lost 5 bases, leaving 0 bases of the junction unmatched. Germline V lookup: CDR1 SQVTM, CDR2 ANQGSEA. The CDR3 consists of 13 residues.

This clonotype appeared many times. The CDR3 loop reads CASSQWTSGLYNEQFF. CDR3 bases: TGTGCCAGCAGCCAATGGACTAGCGGTCTCTACAATGAGCAGTTCTTC. This chain connects TRBV3-1 to TRBJ2-1; 10 positions agree with TRBD2. Trimming removed 2 bases from V and 3 bases from J; junction bases left unmatched: 4. This CDR3 has 16 residues. Germline-derived CDR1 and CDR2 are LGHDT and YNNKEL (reference sequence).

There are a few counts of this clonotype. The rearrangement uses TRBV5-1 and TRBJ2-7; possibly TRBD1 or TRBD2 for D (5 bases each). Germline V gene sequence: CDR1 SGHRS, CDR2 YFSETQ. CDR3 size: 16 residues. Trimming shortened V by 2 bases and J by 0 bases, and 15 bases separated the two germline ends. The CDR3 sequence: CASSFTGQSSSYEQYF. The DNA for the CDR3 is TGCGCCAGCAGCTTCACGGGGCAGTCAAGCTCCTACGAGCAGTACTTC.

This clonotype has ten or more counts. The chain couples TRBV7-9 to TRBJ2-1; the match to TRBD2 covers 7 bases. V was pared by 5 bases and J by 10 bases, with 8 bases of the junction left unmatched. The CDR3 has 13 amino acids. Germline V lookup: CDR1 SEHNR, CDR2 FQNEAQ (reference sequence). The CDR3 DNA is TGTGCCAGCAGCCCTGGCCCGGGAGGCGAGCAGTTCTTC. Its translation: CASSPGPGGEQFF.